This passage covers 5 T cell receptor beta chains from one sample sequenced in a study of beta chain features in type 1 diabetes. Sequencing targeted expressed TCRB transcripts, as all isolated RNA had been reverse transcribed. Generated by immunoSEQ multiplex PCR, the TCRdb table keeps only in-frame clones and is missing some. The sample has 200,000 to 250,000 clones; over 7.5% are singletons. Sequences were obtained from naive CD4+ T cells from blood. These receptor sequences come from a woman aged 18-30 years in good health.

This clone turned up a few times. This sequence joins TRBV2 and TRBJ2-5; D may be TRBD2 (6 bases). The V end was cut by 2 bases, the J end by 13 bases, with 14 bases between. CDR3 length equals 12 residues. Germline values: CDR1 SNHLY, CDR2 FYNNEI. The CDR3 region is CASSEQGPGGYF. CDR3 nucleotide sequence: TGTGCCAGCAGTGAACAGGGACCCGGGGGGTACTTC.

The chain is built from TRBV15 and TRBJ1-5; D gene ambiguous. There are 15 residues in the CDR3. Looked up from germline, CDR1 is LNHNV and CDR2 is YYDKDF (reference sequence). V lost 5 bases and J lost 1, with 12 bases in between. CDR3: CATSARGLSNQPQHF. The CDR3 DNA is TGTGCCACCAGCGCCCGAGGGTTGAGCAATCAGCCCCAGCATTTT.

The CDR3 bases are TGTGCCAGCAGTGATCTCGTCAGACTAGCGGGAAGCACAGATACGCAGTATTTT. It codes for CASSDLVRLAGSTDTQYF. The gene calls are TRBV2 and TRBJ2-3, with TRBD2 identical over 11 bases. CDR1 and CDR2 (germline): SNHLY, FYNNEI. The CDR3 is made up of 18 amino acids. V was clipped by 3 bases and J by 0 bases; unmatched bases: 8.

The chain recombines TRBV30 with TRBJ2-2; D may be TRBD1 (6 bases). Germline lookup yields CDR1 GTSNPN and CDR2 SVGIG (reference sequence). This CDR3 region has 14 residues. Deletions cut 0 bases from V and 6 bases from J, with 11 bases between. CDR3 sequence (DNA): TGTGCCTGGAGTGTCAGGGGCCCGGCCGGGGAGCTGTTTTTT. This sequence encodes CAWSVRGPAGELFF.

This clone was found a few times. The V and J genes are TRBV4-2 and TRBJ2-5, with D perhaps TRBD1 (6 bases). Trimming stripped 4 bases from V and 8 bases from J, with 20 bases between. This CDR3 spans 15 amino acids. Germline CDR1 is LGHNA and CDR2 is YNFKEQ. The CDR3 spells CASSPSQADSQTQYF. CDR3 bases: TGTGCCAGCAGCCCATCCCAAGCGGACAGCCAAACCCAGTACTTC.